The clone carrying this TCR beta chain came up a few times. Its antigen remains unknown. Per the germline V gene, CDR1 is SGHRS and CDR2 is YFSETQ. The CDR3 loop spans 14 amino acids. Trimming took 3 bases from V and 3 from J; bases not matched to a gene: 5. The sample belongs to a study of T-cell reconstitution after alpha-beta-depleted transplantation in children. General study results and limits: From newly produced T cells came most of the T-cell counts and diversity one year after transplant. Several hundred expanded graft clones reportedly supplied alpha-beta T cells about two months after transplant. From surviving recipient T cells and thymic progenitors came the high day-60 TCRbeta diversity observed in some patients.

The authors prepared the TCRbeta library with unique molecular identifiers. TCRdb recomputed calls from the PCR reads with MiXCR, one row per CDR3 protein. The sample includes a few hundred thousand distinct CDR3 sequences, roughly a quarter of them seen just once. Specimen: PBMCs, collected before TCRalphabeta/CD19-depleted stem cell transplant. The chain employs TRBV5-1 and TRBJ2-7; 8 nucleotides line up with TRBD1. The TCR comes from a boy younger than two with Wiskott-Aldrich syndrome, due to receive a stem cell transplant. Written as DNA, the CDR3 is TGCGCCAGCAGCTCCGGGACAGGCCACTACGAGCAGTACTTC. Residues: CASSSGTGHYEQYF.